The T cell receptor (beta chain) under discussion was sequenced for a study of regulatory T cells in long-lasting Graves disease. Findings of the study overall: Thyroid tissue was not sampled; only peripheral blood was.

HTBI primers from iRepertoire and Arm-PCR of CDR3 regions yielded the TCR beta libraries. TCRdb reprocessed the multiplex PCR reads with MiXCR, giving one entry per CDR3 protein. The table includes 250,000 to 400,000 distinct CDR3 sequences, more than 15% detected once. This clonotype was seen ten or more times. The target antigen is unknown. CDR3 length: 15 residues. V lost 6 bases to trimming and J lost 4 bases, with 18 bases between them. From germline, CDR1 is MNHNS and CDR2 SASEGT. Time point here: newly diagnosed GD, antithyroid drugs for less than 3 months. PBMC-extracted RNA yielded the TCR library.

The source of this sequence is a female donor with Graves disease. This specimen consisted of peripheral blood mononuclear cells (PBMCs), obtained at new diagnosis, from a patient treated with antithyroid drugs. V and J are TRBV6-1 and TRBJ1-1; weak D call: TRBD1 (5 bases). CDR3 amino acids: CASRSGRASGTEAFF. The CDR3 nucleotides are TGTGCCAGCAGAAGTGGCAGGGCGAGTGGCACTGAAGCTTTCTTT.